Listed below are T cell receptor beta chains from one sample, sequenced in a study of T cell responses to AZD1222 COVID-19 vaccine. Here immunoSEQ multiplex PCR was the method, and the copy in TCRdb shows in-frame clones only, minus some. The table shows roughly 200,000 clones, with about 90% occurring only once. Specimen: peripheral blood, collected on day 0 of AZD1222 vaccination. The receptors were gathered from an adult in good health. CDR3s include the opening cysteine and the closing phenylalanine or tryptophan. Fields, in order: clone size, J gene, D gene, CDR3 length, V gene, CDR3 DNA, CDR3 protein. A D gene is named only where the DNA matches it firmly. Clone size appears in some rows only: once, few, many, or a class for an expanded clone.

abundance: once
j_gene: TRBJ2-1
d_gene: NA
len: 13
v_gene: TRBV5-1
CDR3nt: TGCGCCAGCAGCTTGGAACGGTACAATGAGCAGTTCTTC
CDR3aa: CASSLERYNEQFF

abundance: NA
j_gene: TRBJ1-5
d_gene: NA
len: 13
v_gene: TRBV30
CDR3nt: TGTGCCTGGAGCGGGGCAAGCAATCAGCCCCAGCATTTT
CDR3aa: CAWSGASNQPQHF

abundance: NA
j_gene: TRBJ2-7
d_gene: TRBD1
len: 14
v_gene: TRBV5-1
CDR3nt: TGCGCCAGCAGTTTGATAACAGGGGGTGGCGAGCAGTACTTC
CDR3aa: CASSLITGGGEQYF

abundance: NA
j_gene: TRBJ2-2
d_gene: TRBD2
len: 17
v_gene: TRBV4-1
CDR3nt: TGCGCCAGCAGCCGAGAGACTAGCGGGGGAGGCACCGGGGAGCTGTTTTTT
CDR3aa: CASSRETSGGGTGELFF

abundance: once
j_gene: TRBJ2-1
d_gene: NA
len: 13
v_gene: TRBV5-6
CDR3nt: TGTGCCAGCAGCAGGGGATCTTACAATGAGCAGTTCTTC
CDR3aa: CASSRGSYNEQFF

abundance: NA
j_gene: TRBJ1-1
d_gene: TRBD1
len: 14
v_gene: TRBV10-3
CDR3nt: TGTGCCATCAGGGGACAGGGGATGAACACTGAAGCTTTCTTT
CDR3aa: CAIRGQGMNTEAFF

abundance: NA
j_gene: TRBJ2-2
d_gene: NA
len: 16
v_gene: TRBV18
CDR3nt: TGTGCCAGCTCACCATACGGCAGCCTGAACACCGGGGAGCTGTTTTTT
CDR3aa: CASSPYGSLNTGELFF

abundance: NA
j_gene: TRBJ2-7
d_gene: NA
len: 14
v_gene: TRBV10-3
CDR3nt: TGTGCCATCAGTGAGTCGCCAGAGGGGTACGAGCAGTACTTC
CDR3aa: CAISESPEGYEQYF

abundance: NA
j_gene: TRBJ2-1
d_gene: NA
len: 14
v_gene: TRBV11-3
CDR3nt: TGTGCCAGCAGCTTAAGTCCTCTGCAAGATGAGCAGTTCTTC
CDR3aa: CASSLSPLQDEQFF

abundance: NA
j_gene: TRBJ2-1
d_gene: NA
len: 14
v_gene: TRBV10-2
CDR3nt: TGCGCCAGCAGTGAGTCGGGACTGGGTATAGAGCAGTTCTTC
CDR3aa: CASSESGLGIEQFF

abundance: NA
j_gene: TRBJ2-5
d_gene: NA
len: 16
v_gene: TRBV5-6
CDR3nt: TGTGCCAGCAGCTGGAGTCAGCCCGGGCCCGGGAAGACCCAGTACTTC
CDR3aa: CASSWSQPGPGKTQYF

abundance: NA
j_gene: TRBJ2-7
d_gene: NA
len: 13
v_gene: TRBV7-6
CDR3nt: TGTGCCAGCAGCTCCCGGGACTCCTACGAGCAGTACTTC
CDR3aa: CASSSRDSYEQYF

abundance: NA
j_gene: TRBJ2-5
d_gene: NA
len: 13
v_gene: TRBV12-3/TRBV12-4
CDR3nt: TGTGCCAGCAGTCGACTAGTCCTGGAGACCCAGTACTTC
CDR3aa: CASSRLVLETQYF

abundance: NA
j_gene: TRBJ2-2
d_gene: NA
len: 17
v_gene: TRBV7-2
CDR3nt: TGTGCCAGCAGCTCGATCGCCAGGGGCCGCGGCACCGGGGAGCTGTTTTTT
CDR3aa: CASSSIARGRGTGELFF

abundance: NA
j_gene: TRBJ2-7
d_gene: NA
len: 13
v_gene: TRBV5-1
CDR3nt: TGCGCCAGCAGCTTGGGGGTAATCTACGAGCAGTACTTC
CDR3aa: CASSLGVIYEQYF

abundance: NA
j_gene: TRBJ2-3
d_gene: NA
len: 11
v_gene: TRBV20-1
CDR3nt: TGCAGTGCTGACGGGACAGATACGCAGTATTTT
CDR3aa: CSADGTDTQYF

abundance: NA
j_gene: TRBJ2-5
d_gene: TRBD2
len: 16
v_gene: TRBV3-1/TRBV3-2
CDR3nt: TGTGCCAGCAGCCAAGCGGGACTAGCGGGGGGAGAGACCCAGTACTTC
CDR3aa: CASSQAGLAGGETQYF

abundance: NA
j_gene: TRBJ2-3
d_gene: TRBD1
len: 16
v_gene: TRBV7-9
CDR3nt: TGTGCCAGCAGCTTTGGGGACAGGGGAGGTTCAGATACGCAGTATTTT
CDR3aa: CASSFGDRGGSDTQYF

abundance: NA
j_gene: TRBJ1-4
d_gene: TRBD1
len: 15
v_gene: TRBV19
CDR3nt: TGTGCCAGCCGCACAGGGGGTCCCGTTAATGAAAAACTGTTTTTT
CDR3aa: CASRTGGPVNEKLFF

abundance: once
j_gene: TRBJ1-3
d_gene: NA
len: 12
v_gene: TRBV7-9
CDR3nt: TGTGCCAGCAGCTTAGATCCTTCGGCCATATATTTT
CDR3aa: CASSLDPSAIYF

abundance: NA
j_gene: TRBJ1-1
d_gene: TRBD1
len: 14
v_gene: TRBV29-1
CDR3nt: TGCAGCGTTGAAGAGACAGGGGCGGGATTGAGAGCTTTCTTT
CDR3aa: CSVEETGAGLRAFF

abundance: NA
j_gene: TRBJ2-1
d_gene: NA
len: 15
v_gene: TRBV6-1
CDR3nt: TGTGCCAGCAGTGAAGTGGGTCCGTCCTACAATGAGCAGTTCTTC
CDR3aa: CASSEVGPSYNEQFF

abundance: NA
j_gene: TRBJ2-1
d_gene: TRBD1
len: 14
v_gene: TRBV9
CDR3nt: TGTGCCAGCAGCTTCGACAGGGGTGGCAATGAGCAGTTCTTC
CDR3aa: CASSFDRGGNEQFF

abundance: NA
j_gene: TRBJ1-1
d_gene: NA
len: 13
v_gene: TRBV18
CDR3nt: TGTGCCAGCTCACCACCTGGGTACACTGAAGCTTTCTTT
CDR3aa: CASSPPGYTEAFF

abundance: NA
j_gene: TRBJ2-1
d_gene: TRBD2
len: 17
v_gene: TRBV7-8
CDR3nt: TGTGCCAGCAGCTACCGACTAGCGGGGGGCTCCTACAATGAGCAGTTCTTC
CDR3aa: CASSYRLAGGSYNEQFF

abundance: NA
j_gene: TRBJ1-4
d_gene: NA
len: 18
v_gene: TRBV18
CDR3nt: TGTGCCAGCTCACCACGGGCGGGGGCGAATGTGGCTAATGAAAAACTGTTTTTT
CDR3aa: CASSPRAGANVANEKLFF

abundance: many
j_gene: TRBJ1-2
d_gene: NA
len: 14
v_gene: TRBV7-8
CDR3nt: TGTGCCAGCAGCTTCAGGAGCGGGGTCGATGGCTACACCTTC
CDR3aa: CASSFRSGVDGYTF

abundance: NA
j_gene: TRBJ2-7
d_gene: TRBD2
len: 16
v_gene: TRBV10-2
CDR3nt: TGCGCCAGCTCTAAGGCGGGGGGAGGAGAGTTGTACGAGCAGTACTTC
CDR3aa: CASSKAGGGELYEQYF